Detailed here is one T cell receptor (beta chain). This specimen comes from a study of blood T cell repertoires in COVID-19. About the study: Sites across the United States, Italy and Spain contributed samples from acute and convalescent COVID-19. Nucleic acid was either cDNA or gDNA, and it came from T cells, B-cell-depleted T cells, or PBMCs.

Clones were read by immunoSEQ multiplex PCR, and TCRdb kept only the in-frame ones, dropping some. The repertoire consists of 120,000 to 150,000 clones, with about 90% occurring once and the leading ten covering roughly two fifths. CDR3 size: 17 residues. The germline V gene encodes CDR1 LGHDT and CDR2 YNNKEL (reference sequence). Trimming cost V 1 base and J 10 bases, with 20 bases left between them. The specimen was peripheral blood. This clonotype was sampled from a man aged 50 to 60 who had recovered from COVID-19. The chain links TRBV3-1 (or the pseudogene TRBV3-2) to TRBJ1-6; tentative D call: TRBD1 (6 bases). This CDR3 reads CASSQAPAQGNGSPLHF. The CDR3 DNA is TGTGCCAGCAGCCAAGCCCCCGCACAGGGAAACGGATCACCCCTCCACTTT.